Following are 12 T cell receptor beta chains from one sample sequenced in a study of shared clonotypes between healthy human individuals. Sequenced by immunoSEQ multiplex PCR; TCRdb stores in-frame clones only, minus some. The data show hundreds of thousands of clones, with around 75% seen just once and roughly 13% held by the top ten. The sample comprised PBMCs. These receptors all stem from a woman aged 40-49 years in good health. Some clones in this sample may be carry-over from other donors' samples.

Ten or more counts support this clone. The chain's CDR3 is CASSPDPPGLSYNEQFF. Here the CDR3 DNA reads TGTGCCAGCAGCCCCGACCCTCCGGGACTATCCTACAATGAGCAGTTCTTC. The chain joins TRBV7-8 to TRBJ2-1, with 7 bases fitting TRBD2. The CDR3 spans 17 residues. Germline CDR1 and CDR2: SGHVS and FQNEAQ. Trimming cost V 5 bases and J 1 base; bases outside gene matches: 11.

This chain links TRBV5-1 with TRBJ2-7; D is undetermined. Trimming cost V 4 bases and J 6 bases, with 17 bases left between them. The CDR3 consists of 14 residues. Germline V CDR1 and CDR2: SGHRS, YFSETQ. The CDR3: CASSPGSYPSEQYF. The CDR3 DNA reads as TGCGCCAGCAGCCCTGGTTCTTACCCCTCCGAGCAGTACTTC.

A word on this clone: The junction and the germline gene differ at one end; a read error may be behind it. The CDR3 region has the DNA TGTGCCAGCAGCTCATCGTCGGGGAGACCCTACGATGAGCAGTTCTTC. It codes for CASSSSSGRPYDEQFF. The genes are TRBV4-2 and TRBJ2-1, with TRBD2 as a possible D gene (5 bases). Germline V gene sequence: CDR1 LGHNA, CDR2 YNFKEQ. There are 16 residues in the CDR3.

This chain uses TRBV5-1 with TRBJ2-3; no reliable D call. CDR1 and CDR2 (germline): SGHRS, YFSETQ. The CDR3 length is 15 residues. The ends were cut back, 4 bases at V and 2 bases at J, with 14 bases in the middle. The CDR3 loop reads CASSLDAAYTDTQYF. CDR3 coding DNA: TGCGCCAGCAGCCTGGATGCGGCTTACACAGATACGCAGTATTTT.

The chain links TRBV4-2 to TRBJ2-1, with TRBD2 matching 13 bases. The V and J ends lost 3 bases and 9 bases, in that order; junction bases with no gene match: 11. Germline V lookup: CDR1 LGHNA, CDR2 YNFKEQ. The CDR3 runs to 17 residues. The CDR3: CASSQLPGLAGSVEQFF. CDR3 nucleotides: TGTGCCAGCAGCCAGTTACCGGGACTAGCGGGATCCGTTGAGCAGTTCTTC.

V gene TRBV4-2 combines with J gene TRBJ1-2; the match to TRBD1 covers 7 bases. Germline CDR1 is LGHNA and CDR2 is YNFKEQ. This CDR3 is built from 15 residues. J gave up 3 bases and V 0 bases, and 4 bases lay outside the gene matches. CDR3 DNA sequence: TGTGCCAGCAGCCAAGACGGGACAGCCGACTATGGCTACACCTTC. As protein: CASSQDGTADYGYTF.

The chain links TRBV9 to TRBJ1-1; D remains unclear. Trimming took 0 bases from V and 3 from J, leaving 9 bases between them. Germline V gives CDR1 SGDLS, CDR2 YYNGEE. The CDR3 covers 14 residues. DNA of the CDR3: TGTGCCAGCAGCGTAGCTCAATGGGACACTGAAGCTTTCTTT. This codes for CASSVAQWDTEAFF.

V usage is TRBV7-9 and J usage is TRBJ1-1; no clear D. Germline CDR1 reads SEHNR; CDR2 reads FQNEAQ (reference sequence). The CDR3 contains 14 residues. Trimming shortened V by 5 bases and J by 2 bases, and 12 bases separated the two germline ends. The CDR3 protein is CASSTQVANTEAFF. The CDR3 coding sequence is TGTGCCAGCAGCACCCAGGTAGCCAACACTGAAGCTTTCTTT. Full variable domain (missing parts from reference TRBV7-9 and TRBJ1-1): DTGVSQNPRHKITKRGQNVTFRCDPISEHNRLYWYRQTLGQGPEFLTYFQNEAQLEKSRLLSDRFSAERPKGSFSTLEIQRTEQGDSAMYLCASSTQVANTEAFFGQGTRLTVV.

The chain carries TRBV10-2 and TRBJ2-5, with D hard to call. V lost 2 bases, J lost 7 bases, and 14 bases lay in between. CDR1 WSHSY and CDR2 SAAADI come from the germline V gene. CDR3 length: 14 residues. CDR3 sequence reads: CASSEDAGRATQYF. In nucleotides, the CDR3 is TGCGCCAGCAGTGAGGACGCTGGACGTGCGACCCAGTACTTC.

This clone was detected only once. The chain is built from TRBV2 and TRBJ1-1, with a tentative D call TRBD1 (5 bases). Germline assignment: CDR1 SNHLY and CDR2 FYNNEI. V was cut by 6 bases and J by 9 bases, with 20 bases left in between. This CDR3 has 14 amino acids. In DNA form, the CDR3 reads TGTGCCAGCAGGGGAACGCTGGGGGAGGTTAAAGCTTTCTTT. Its protein product is CASRGTLGEVKAFF.

This chain uses TRBV7-9 with TRBJ2-7, with D perhaps matching TRBD2 (5 bases). V was shortened by 5 bases and J by 2 bases, with 13 bases between the two germline ends. The CDR3 spans 14 residues. The germline V gene encodes CDR1 SEHNR and CDR2 FQNEAQ (reference sequence). The CDR3 reads CASSPAGYAYEQYF. The CDR3 bases are TGTGCCAGCAGCCCGGCGGGCTACGCCTACGAGCAGTACTTC.

This clone was seen a handful of times. V and J are TRBV7-3 and TRBJ1-1; a weak D match, TRBD1 (5 bases). This CDR3 has 15 amino acids. Trimming pared 2 bases from V and 5 bases from J, leaving 15 bases between. The germline CDR1 and CDR2 sequences are SGHTA and FQGTGA. CDR3 in amino acids: CASSLRPGPGTEAFF. The CDR3 coding sequence is TGTGCCAGCAGCTTACGGCCGGGGCCAGGGACTGAAGCTTTCTTT.